The rows below give T cell receptor beta chains drawn from one sample of a study of T cells expressing NK-cell markers. For each CDR3 protein, TCRdb gives one entry from its re-call of the 5' RACE reads, without DNA. This sample's table has about 460,000 distinct CDR3 sequences. The specimen sequenced was blood T cells: a sorted CD56 or NKG2C T cell subset, CD4+ or CD8+ T cells, or bulk PBMC T cells (not recorded which). These receptors were collected from a woman in her 50s in good health. Each CDR3 is given with its conserved first and last residue.

V gene,J gene,CDR3 protein
TRBV12-3/TRBV12-4,TRBJ2-1,CASSLRPSGNPGNEQFF
TRBV15,TRBJ2-7,CATSRGLAGAYEQYF
TRBV7-8,TRBJ1-4,CASKRWVSDNEKLFF
TRBV4-2,TRBJ2-1,CASSQGAGINEQFF
TRBV12-3/TRBV12-4,TRBJ2-1,CASSRGQGNYNEQFF
TRBV3-1,TRBJ1-1,CASSQDSGATQAFF
TRBV24-1,TRBJ2-1,CATSRLAGVEHEQFF
TRBV13,TRBJ2-6,CASSTRTGIGANVLTF
TRBV7-8,TRBJ1-5,CASSPRPPGVSNQPQHF
TRBV5-1,TRBJ2-5,CASSPWGLGVGETQYF
TRBV20-1,TRBJ2-1,CSARVGGISEQFF
TRBV4-2,TRBJ1-2,CASSQDLSGNYGYTF
TRBV3-1,TRBJ1-2,CASSQGWAGDSYGYTF
TRBV20-1,TRBJ2-4,CSARVLGEGIQYF
TRBV12-3/TRBV12-4,TRBJ2-5,CASSLRTGETQYF
TRBV12-3/TRBV12-4,TRBJ2-7,CASSLARGIYEQYF
TRBV7-9,TRBJ2-5,CASSPGTGGFETQYF
TRBV11-2,TRBJ2-1,CASSSAGTGVEQFF
TRBV24-1,TRBJ1-2,CATSTSTTRANFYGYTF
TRBV5-5,TRBJ2-1,CASSSGTMYNEQFF
TRBV7-8,TRBJ2-5,CASSQLIGAQYF
TRBV3-1,TRBJ1-1,CASSHYMGQGKDTEAFF
TRBV12-3/TRBV12-4,TRBJ2-2,CASNPDMMNTGELFF
TRBV7-9,TRBJ2-1,CASSAPVEYEQFF
TRBV20-1,TRBJ1-5,CSARDLQGTPQHF
TRBV4-1,TRBJ2-7,CASSHFLSGFLYEQYF
TRBV6-5,TRBJ1-6,CASRTRRAYNSPLHF
TRBV5-6,TRBJ2-1,CASSPGWGNEQFF
TRBV9,TRBJ2-3,CASSVDLGVPADTQYF
TRBV11-2,TRBJ1-1,CASSSDLLGAFF
TRBV6-6,TRBJ2-3,CASSYVPLGSADTQYF
TRBV5-4,TRBJ2-3,CASSLSGAGRADTQYF
TRBV6-4,TRBJ1-4,CASRGIIGEKLFF
TRBV5-1,TRBJ2-1,CASSLASSGGYNEQFF
TRBV24-1,TRBJ2-1,CATSSSSRPHEQFF
TRBV11-3,TRBJ2-5,CASGSREFQETQYF
TRBV29-1,TRBJ1-1,CSSEQNTEAFF
TRBV14,TRBJ2-1,CASSQARLAGNEQFF
TRBV7-2,TRBJ1-2,CASSSQGIHGYTF
TRBV4-1,TRBJ1-6,CASSQVPSQSNSPLHF
TRBV20-1,TRBJ2-6,CSARGQSSLSGANVLTF
TRBV6-1,TRBJ1-2,CASSEAIRGRNYGYTF
TRBV5-1,TRBJ2-2,CASSFRDQNTGELFF
TRBV5-1,TRBJ2-2,CASSLAGSTVLAGELFF
TRBV30,TRBJ1-1,CAWRNTGSTEAFF
TRBV15,TRBJ2-3,CATSRKGGATDTQYF
TRBV5-1,TRBJ2-2,CASSSGQLNTGELFF
TRBV7-2,TRBJ2-5,CASSLDLGSGKKTQYF
TRBV2,TRBJ2-1,CASSGGGVGEQFF
TRBV7-9,TRBJ1-1,CASSLERREAFF
TRBV10-3,TRBJ2-2,CAISPEPLGELFF
TRBV11-2,TRBJ2-1,CASSPFRDNNEQFF
TRBV29-1,TRBJ2-2,CSSGAGGIGELFF